This TCR beta chain emerged from a study of cytomegalovirus exposure and HLA in healthy donors. When sampled, the donors appeared nominally healthy, though they likely had unrecorded immune exposures. Turning to this clone: Antigen: not known.

Findings and caveats of the study: The authors later found TCR association rates varying by HLA locus, with DRB1 most and HLA-C fewest. CMV serostatus was the sole immune exposure data available.

Researchers ran the PCR with 60 Vbeta and 13 Jbeta primers. Clones were read by immunoSEQ multiplex PCR, and TCRdb kept only the in-frame ones, dropping some. Of 90,000 to 150,000 clones detected, 78% appear once; the ten largest clones hold about 3.3%. V was clipped by 0 bases and J by 7 bases, with 21 bases between them. Germline V CDR1 and CDR2: LGHNA, YSLEER. CDR3 length: 18 residues. The sequence was obtained from a woman aged 25 to 39 in good health and CMV-seropositive. The sequencing input was PBMCs. The genes are TRBV4-3 and TRBJ1-4; TRBD1 is a possible D gene (5 bases). DNA for the CDR3: TGCGCCAGCAGCCAAGAAGATAGGGTGAGGGGAGGGAGTGAAAAACTGTTTTTT. This codes for CASSQEDRVRGGSEKLFF.